The TCR beta chain described here comes from a study of T cell clones after liver transplantation. In the study overall: In this trial, immunosuppression withdrawal was attempted within 2 years of liver transplant. As an antigen-independent comparator, third-party-reactive TCRbeta sequences came from pre-transplant mixed lymphocyte reactions.

Study-wide results and caveats: Conclusions were preliminary, with small, heterogeneous patient groups.

Generated by immunoSEQ multiplex PCR, the TCRdb table keeps only in-frame clones and is missing some. The sample includes about 19,000 clones, about 87% of them seen just once. Of note for this clone: Its antigen remains unknown.

The germline V gene encodes CDR1 SGHNT and CDR2 YENEEA. V dropped 4 bases and J dropped 1 base, with 8 bases sitting between them. This CDR3 has 13 residues. The V gene is TRBV11-3, the J gene TRBJ2-7; tentative D call: TRBD2 (6 bases). This TCR was recovered from a human donor who received a liver transplant. This specimen was CD8+ T cells from blood, taken before liver transplant. CDR3 DNA: TGTGCCAGCAGCTGGGGGGTGTCCTACGAGCAGTACTTC. It is translated as CASSWGVSYEQYF.